This TCR beta chain was identified during a study of regulatory T cells in long-lasting Graves disease. As to time point: newly diagnosed GD, antithyroid drugs for less than 3 months. The authors made the TCR library using RNA they extracted from PBMCs. Germline CDR1 is SGDLS and CDR2 is YYNGEE. The CDR3 has 14 amino acids. Trimming pared 0 bases from V and 2 bases from J, leaving 8 bases between. With iRepertoire HTBI primers and Arm-PCR of CDR3 regions, TCR beta libraries were built. A single record per CDR3 protein comes from TCRdb applying MiXCR to the multiplex PCR reads. The sample gives roughly 420,000 distinct CDR3 sequences, 16% of which show up once; 20% to 25% is in the top ten. This clonotype was seen only a few times. A further study also used this sample, focusing on T cells in Graves' hyperthyroidism and ophthalmopathy.

The sequence was collected from a woman between 18 and 29 years old with Graves disease. The chain couples TRBV9 to TRBJ2-5; D perhaps matches TRBD1 (5 bases). The material sequenced was peripheral blood mononuclear cells (PBMCs), taken at new diagnosis, from a patient treated with antithyroid drugs. The CDR3 sequence: CASSVGSGQETQYF. CDR3 sequence (DNA): TGTGCCAGCAGCGTAGGGTCAGGGCAAGAGACCCAGTACTTC.